These 30 T cell receptor beta chains were sequenced from one sample in a study of blood T cell repertoires in COVID-19. Only in-frame clones appear in the TCRdb table, and some are missing; sequencing was by immunoSEQ multiplex PCR. The data hold hundreds of thousands of clones, with approximately 90% observed a single time. The specimen sequenced was PBMCs or T cells enriched from blood (not recorded which). The receptors derive from a man between 45 and 60 years old who had been exposed to COVID-19.

The CDR3 loop is CSALSNEQFF. CDR3 coding DNA: TGCAGTGCTCTAAGCAATGAGCAGTTCTTC. The rearrangement links TRBV20-1 to TRBJ2-1; no definite D call. V lost 5 bases to trimming and J lost 6 bases, with 5 bases between them. The CDR3 loop spans 10 amino acids. The V gene's germline CDR1 is DFQATT and CDR2 SNEGSKA (reference sequence).

This clone has just one count. The V and J genes are TRBV28 and TRBJ1-5, with 9 bases matching TRBD1. The CDR3 runs 19 residues. V dropped 6 bases and J dropped 2; count of bases not matched to a gene: 17. Germline CDR1 and CDR2: MDHEN and SYDVKM. The CDR3 is CASRINRGPARSGNQPQHF. For the CDR3, the DNA is TGTGCCAGCAGGATAAACAGGGGGCCTGCGAGGTCAGGCAATCAGCCCCAGCATTTT.

This clone was detected once. The V and J genes are TRBV7-3 and TRBJ2-1; 9 positions match TRBD1. Germline values: CDR1 SGHTA, CDR2 FQGTGA. The CDR3 consists of 13 residues. DNA of the CDR3: TGTGCTACTGGGGTCGACAGGGGGAATGAGCAGTTCTTC. This gives the protein CATGVDRGNEQFF. Combining the CDR3 with reference TRBV7-3 and TRBJ2-1 gives the whole variable domain GAGVSQTPSNKVTEKGKYVELRCDPISGHTALYWYRQSLGQGPEFLIYFQGTGAADDSGLPNDRFFAVRPEGSVSTLKIQRTERGDSAVYLCATGVDRGNEQFFGPGTRLTVL.

The gene calls are TRBV11-2 and TRBJ2-2; TRBD2 matches 7 bases. V lost 1 base, J lost 7 bases, and 6 bases stayed unmatched. The CDR3 has 15 residues. Germline V lookup: CDR1 SGHAT, CDR2 FQNNGV. The chain's CDR3 is CASSLVVGGDGELFF. The CDR3 coding sequence is TGTGCCAGCAGCTTAGTAGTTGGGGGGGACGGGGAGCTGTTTTTT.

The chain recombines TRBV6-5 with TRBJ1-1, with no clear D. V dropped 7 bases and J dropped 1 base, with 10 bases sitting between them. Germline values: CDR1 MNHEY, CDR2 SVGAGI. CDR3 length: 13 residues. The CDR3 region is CASMVTQNTEAFF. The CDR3 bases are TGTGCCAGCATGGTTACACAGAACACTGAAGCTTTCTTT.

The chain is built from TRBV6-5 and TRBJ1-2; D gene unclear. The V gene's germline CDR1 is MNHEY and CDR2 SVGAGI. Trimming took 2 bases from V and 0 from J, leaving 10 bases between them. The CDR3 runs 15 residues. The DNA of the CDR3 is TGTGCCAGCAGTTACATCCGGGGTACTAACTATGGCTACACCTTC. Translating it yields CASSYIRGTNYGYTF.

V gene TRBV5-4 combines with J gene TRBJ2-3; perhaps TRBD1 as D (6 bases). The CDR3 covers 16 residues. Germline assignment: CDR1 SGHNT and CDR2 YYREEE (reference sequence). Between the trimmed V and J ends, which lost 3 bases and 4 bases, there was a span of 18 bases. The CDR3 here is CASSYGQPAGADTQYF. Written as DNA, the CDR3 is TGTGCCAGCAGCTATGGACAGCCTGCTGGGGCAGATACGCAGTATTTT.

Only a few counts were recorded for this clone. CDR3 amino acids: CASRDADEKLFF. The CDR3 nucleotides are TGTGCCAGCAGAGATGCAGATGAAAAACTGTTTTTT. The chain couples TRBV12-1 to TRBJ1-4; TRBD1 is the table's D call and was not checked against the DNA. TRBV12-1 is annotated as a pseudogene. The CDR3 runs 12 residues.

In its sample, this clone was seen once. This chain's CDR3 is CASSIRLAGAENNEQFF. The CDR3 bases are TGTGCCAGCAGTATTAGACTAGCGGGAGCAGAAAACAATGAGCAGTTCTTC. This chain connects TRBV27 to TRBJ2-1; 12 bases agree with TRBD2. The germline CDR1 and CDR2 sequences are MNHEY and SMNVEV (reference sequence). V gave up 5 bases and J gave up 5 bases; unmatched junction bases: 10. The CDR3 contains 17 residues.

The rearrangement uses TRBV19 and TRBJ2-1; unclear D gene. The germline V gene has CDR1 LNHDA and CDR2 SQIVND (reference sequence). The CDR3 is made up of 13 amino acids. V shed 5 bases and J shed 4 bases, with 9 bases lying between them. CDR3 nucleotides: TGTGCCAGTAGTCTTACCGGGTACAATGAGCAGTTCTTC. Translating gives CASSLTGYNEQFF.

The chain combines TRBV5-8 with TRBJ1-1; 8 nucleotides align to TRBD1. CDR1 and CDR2 (germline): SGHTS, YDEGEE. There are 15 residues in the CDR3. The V segment lost 2 bases and the J segment 0 bases; nucleotides outside the gene matches: 3. This chain's CDR3 is CASSFRDRLNTEAFF. The CDR3 DNA follows: TGTGCCAGCAGCTTCCGGGACAGGCTGAACACTGAAGCTTTCTTT.

The chain combines TRBV11-3 with TRBJ2-7, with 8 bases matching TRBD2. With 2 bases clipped from V and 2 bases from J, the junction kept 2 bases outside the gene matches. The CDR3 is 14 amino acids. Per the germline V gene, CDR1 is SGHNT and CDR2 is YENEEA. The chain's CDR3 is CASSLTSGTYEQYV. CDR3 DNA sequence: TGTGCCAGCAGCTTAACTAGCGGTACCTACGAGCAGTACGTC.

V and J are TRBV5-4 and TRBJ1-6; D is unresolved. Looked up from germline, CDR1 is SGHNT and CDR2 is YYREEE (reference sequence). Trimming stripped 4 bases from V and 5 bases from J, with 10 bases between. The CDR3 totals 14 residues. The CDR3, as DNA: TGTGCCAGCAGCACGGACGGGGATAATTCACCCCTCCACTTT. Amino acid sequence: CASSTDGDNSPLHF.

The chain uses TRBV29-1 and TRBJ1-2; 9 bases are shared with TRBD1. CDR3 length equals 14 residues. J lost 4 bases, V lost 4 bases, and 7 bases had no gene match. Germline V gives CDR1 SQVTM, CDR2 ANQGSEA. Here the CDR3 reads CSVGQGGYGYGYTF. In DNA form, the CDR3 reads TGCAGCGTTGGACAGGGGGGTTATGGCTATGGCTACACCTTC.

This chain joins TRBV11-3 and TRBJ1-1; a possible D gene is TRBD1 (6 bases). The germline V gene encodes CDR1 SGHNT and CDR2 YENEEA. CDR3 size: 14 residues. The germline V and J ends were trimmed by 2 bases and 3 bases, with 10 bases remaining between them. CDR3 DNA: TGTGCCAGCAGCTTAACAGGGTTCGACACTGAAGCTTTCTTT. Translating it yields CASSLTGFDTEAFF.

V and J are TRBV5-5 and TRBJ1-2; tentatively, D is TRBD1 (5 bases). The CDR3 is 12 residues long. Trimming removed 3 bases at V and 4 bases at J, with 7 bases between. Germline loops: CDR1 SGHKS, CDR2 YYEKEE (reference sequence). The CDR3 DNA sequence: TGTGCCAGCAGCTGGACAACCTATGGCTACACCTTC. Its translation: CASSWTTYGYTF.

The genes are TRBV19 and TRBJ1-5; 8 bases match TRBD1. The J segment lost 9 bases and the V segment lost 5 bases, leaving 12 bases of the junction unmatched. This CDR3 contains 15 residues. Germline CDR1 LNHDA, CDR2 SQIVND (reference sequence). CDR3 bases: TGTGCCAGTAGTCAGGGGGCAGGGGGCGAAGGGCCCCAGCATTTT. It yields the protein CASSQGAGGEGPQHF.

The chain carries TRBV27 and TRBJ1-2; possible D gene TRBD1, 5 bases. Trimming removed 0 bases at V and 4 bases at J, with 15 bases between. Looked up from germline, CDR1 is MNHEY and CDR2 is SMNVEV (reference sequence). CDR3 length: 16 amino acids. CDR3 nucleotides: TGTGCCAGCAGTTTATCACGGGGGGTGCTATCCTATGGCTACACCTTC. It translates to CASSLSRGVLSYGYTF.

J is TRBJ2-3 and V is TRBV28; unclear D gene. The length of the CDR3 is 16 residues. CDR1 is MDHEN, CDR2 SYDVKM, per germline. The germline V and J ends were trimmed by 4 bases and 1 base, with 15 bases remaining between them. The CDR3 loop reads CASSSIGGVGTDTQYF. The CDR3 DNA reads TGTGCCAGCAGTTCCATCGGTGGAGTGGGCACAGATACGCAGTATTTT.

As to this clone: Different DNA sequences within this sample yield the same CDR3. This chain uses TRBV27 with TRBJ1-5, with TRBD1 matching 7 bases. CDR1 MNHEY and CDR2 SMNVEV come from the germline V gene (reference sequence). The CDR3 extends over 14 amino acids. The J segment lost 2 bases and the V segment lost 6 bases, leaving 4 bases of the junction unmatched. In nucleotides, the CDR3 is TGTGCCAGCAGCTCCGGGACAGGCAATCAGCCCCAGCATTTT. Translated: CASSSGTGNQPQHF.

The CDR3 coding sequence is TGTGCCAGCAGCCCCCTACCCGCTAGTGAGCAGTTCTTC. This translates into CASSPLPASEQFF. This chain uses TRBV7-3 with TRBJ2-1; D unresolved. Germline CDR1 is SGHTA and CDR2 is FQGTGA. The V and J ends lost 5 bases and 9 bases respectively, with 14 bases between them. The CDR3 covers 13 residues.

V gene TRBV29-1 combines with J gene TRBJ2-3; weak D call: TRBD2 (6 bases). Germline V gene lookup returns CDR1 SQVTM and CDR2 ANQGSEA. V gave up 3 bases and J gave up 1 base, with 11 bases separating them. CDR3 length: 14 amino acids. The chain's CDR3 is CSVDMASGTDTQYF. CDR3 DNA sequence: TGCAGCGTTGATATGGCTAGCGGCACAGATACGCAGTATTTT.

J is TRBJ2-1 and V is TRBV5-1, with TRBD2 matching over 9 bases. CDR3 size: 16 residues. Germline lookup yields CDR1 SGHRS and CDR2 YFSETQ. The J segment lost 4 bases and the V segment lost 4 bases, leaving 9 bases of the junction unmatched. The CDR3: CASSRNPSGTYNEQFF. Here the CDR3 DNA reads TGCGCCAGCAGCAGAAATCCTAGCGGGACGTACAATGAGCAGTTCTTC.

The DNA of the CDR3 is TGTGCCTGGAGTGTTAAAGGGGCGGCCGGGGAGCTGTTTTTT. This translates into CAWSVKGAAGELFF. The chain joins TRBV30 to TRBJ2-2; tentatively, D is TRBD1 (5 bases). This CDR3 contains 14 residues. V was trimmed by 0 bases and J by 6 bases, leaving 11 bases between them. The germline gives CDR1 GTSNPN, CDR2 SVGIG (reference sequence).

The V and J genes are TRBV24-1 and TRBJ2-7; the D gene is possibly TRBD2 (6 bases). The CDR3 sequence is 12 residues long. The germline gives CDR1 KGHDR, CDR2 SFDVKD. V was trimmed by 4 bases and J by 4 bases, leaving 7 bases between them. CDR3 region: CATSDGGYEQYF. CDR3 DNA sequence: TGTGCCACCAGTGACGGGGGTTACGAGCAGTACTTC.

This clone showed up just once. The V and J genes are TRBV18 and TRBJ1-1; D unresolved. The V and J ends lost 5 bases and 0 bases respectively, with 4 bases between them. Germline lookup yields CDR1 KGHSH and CDR2 LQKENI. The CDR3 loop spans 12 amino acids. CDR3 sequence: CASSSVNTEAFF. Written as DNA, the CDR3 is TGTGCCAGCTCATCGGTGAACACTGAAGCTTTCTTT. Together with reference TRBV18 and TRBJ1-1, the CDR3 gives the full variable domain: NAGVMQNPRHLVRRRGQEARLRCSPMKGHSHVYWYRQLPEEGLKFMVYLQKENIIDESGMPKERFSAEFPKEGPSILRIQQVVRGDSAAYFCASSSVNTEAFFGQGTRLTVV.

This clone has only one observation. This sequence joins TRBV2 and TRBJ2-1; TRBD1 aligns across 10 bases. CDR1 is SNHLY and CDR2 is FYNNEI in the germline V gene. Trimming removed 6 bases from V and 7 bases from J; junction bases left unmatched: 9. The CDR3 runs to 15 residues. Here the CDR3 DNA reads TGTGCCAGCAGGGACGACAGGGGGCGCTTAAATGAGCAGTTCTTC. It specifies CASRDDRGRLNEQFF.

The chain couples TRBV18 to TRBJ1-2; 7 nucleotides align to TRBD1. CDR1 is KGHSH, CDR2 LQKENI, per germline. The CDR3 is 15 residues long. With V trimmed by 1 base and J by 4 bases, 6 bases remained unmatched. Here the CDR3 reads CASSPQGQNIYGYTF. In DNA form, the CDR3 reads TGTGCCAGCTCACCACAGGGACAGAATATCTATGGCTACACCTTC.

Regarding this clone: The germline gene is not matched at one end of the junction; a read error may be the cause. DNA of the CDR3: TGTGCCAGCGGCTTGGGCGGGGCGGGGGTACGGGATACGCAGTATTTT. Its translation is CASGLGGAGVRDTQYF. This sequence joins TRBV7-2 and TRBJ2-3, with TRBD2 matching 7 bases. The germline V gene has CDR1 SGHTA and CDR2 FQGNSA. This CDR3 contains 16 residues.

The chain employs TRBV6-5 and TRBJ1-2; the D is unclear. The V end lost 0 bases, the J end lost 7 bases, and 9 bases lay between the germline ends. Germline V gene data show CDR1 as MNHEY and CDR2 as SVGAGI. This CDR3 contains 13 residues. Here the CDR3 reads CASSYSYTGGYTF. In nucleotides, the CDR3 is TGTGCCAGCAGTTACTCCTACACGGGTGGCTACACCTTC.